A selection of T cell receptor beta chains follows, all from one sample in a study of T cells after yellow fever vaccination. TCRdb passed the 5' RACE reads through MiXCR, listing each CDR3 protein once. The sample yields around 500,000 distinct CDR3 sequences, 21% seen once. Source: PBMCs, taken more than 20 days after the first yellow fever vaccination. The source is a young man who received the YFV17D yellow fever vaccine. Each CDR3 is given with its conserved first and last residue. A D gene is named only where the DNA matches it firmly. Size is omitted from some rows. Given values are once, few, many or a class for expanded clones.

CDR3nt: TGTGCCAGCAGCCCAAGTGAGGGCATGAGAGGGGGAGGAACCGGGGAGCTGTTTTTT; CDR3aa: CASSPSEGMRGGGTGELFF; abundance: NA; j_gene: TRBJ2-2; d_gene: NA; v_gene: TRBV9
CDR3nt: TGCGCCAGCAGCTCCTCAGCGGTGAACACCGGGGAGCTGTTTTTT; CDR3aa: CASSSSAVNTGELFF; abundance: few; j_gene: TRBJ2-2; d_gene: NA; v_gene: TRBV4-1
CDR3nt: TGTGCCAGTAGTCCCAGTCTAAGTGTATACGAGCAGTACTTC; CDR3aa: CASSPSLSVYEQYF; abundance: few; j_gene: TRBJ2-7; d_gene: NA; v_gene: TRBV19
CDR3nt: TGTGCCAGCAGCCCCCGAGGGTTTCAGCCCCAGCATTTT; CDR3aa: CASSPRGFQPQHF; abundance: few; j_gene: TRBJ1-5; d_gene: NA; v_gene: TRBV7-2
CDR3nt: TGTGCCAGCTCACCACCTCTAGCGGAAAGCACAGATACGCAGTATTTT; CDR3aa: CASSPPLAESTDTQYF; abundance: NA; j_gene: TRBJ2-3; d_gene: TRBD2; v_gene: TRBV18
CDR3nt: TGCGCCAGCAGCGAGCTAGCGGGGGCTCGAGATACGCAGTATTTT; CDR3aa: CASSELAGARDTQYF; abundance: NA; j_gene: TRBJ2-3; d_gene: TRBD2; v_gene: TRBV5-1
CDR3nt: TGTGCCAGCAGTTACGGGCTAGCGGCAAACAATGAGCAGTTCTTC; CDR3aa: CASSYGLAANNEQFF; abundance: few; j_gene: TRBJ2-1; d_gene: TRBD2; v_gene: TRBV6-5
CDR3nt: TGCAGTGCTAGATCTCGGGACGGGCTTAACTATGGCTACACCTTC; CDR3aa: CSARSRDGLNYGYTF; abundance: NA; j_gene: TRBJ1-2; d_gene: NA; v_gene: TRBV20-1
CDR3nt: TGCGCCAGCAGCCAAGAGGTGACTACTAACTATGGCTACACCTTC; CDR3aa: CASSQEVTTNYGYTF; abundance: many; j_gene: TRBJ1-2; d_gene: NA; v_gene: TRBV4-3
CDR3nt: TGTGCCAGCAGTTATACGAGTAGCGGCTCCTACGAGCAGTACTTC; CDR3aa: CASSYTSSGSYEQYF; abundance: NA; j_gene: TRBJ2-7; d_gene: NA; v_gene: TRBV6-2/TRBV6-3
CDR3nt: TGTGCCAGCTCACCCCCCATGAACACCGGGGAGCTGTTTTTT; CDR3aa: CASSPPMNTGELFF; abundance: few; j_gene: TRBJ2-2; d_gene: NA; v_gene: TRBV18
CDR3nt: TGCAGCGTTGCGCTAGCGGGGGGGATGAGCACAGATACGCAGTATTTT; CDR3aa: CSVALAGGMSTDTQYF; abundance: few; j_gene: TRBJ2-3; d_gene: TRBD2; v_gene: TRBV29-1
CDR3nt: TGTGCCAGCAGCTCCTCCCAGGGGGCGAACACTGAAGCTTTCTTT; CDR3aa: CASSSSQGANTEAFF; abundance: few; j_gene: TRBJ1-1; d_gene: TRBD1; v_gene: TRBV5-6
CDR3nt: TGCGCCAGCAGCTTGACCGGCGAGAGCTCCTATAATTCACCCCTCCACTTT; CDR3aa: CASSLTGESSYNSPLHF; abundance: NA; j_gene: TRBJ1-6; d_gene: NA; v_gene: TRBV5-1
CDR3nt: TGTGCCACTGCGCGACCTGCAGGGTTTGGCACAGATACGCAGTATTTT; CDR3aa: CATARPAGFGTDTQYF; abundance: NA; j_gene: TRBJ2-3; d_gene: NA; v_gene: TRBV12-3/TRBV12-4
CDR3nt: TGTGCCAGTAGTCACCGTCTTACGGGCTCCGAGCAGTACTTC; CDR3aa: CASSHRLTGSEQYF; abundance: few; j_gene: TRBJ2-7; d_gene: NA; v_gene: TRBV19
CDR3nt: TGTGCCAGCAGTCTCGACGGCGACGCTAGCACAGATACGCAGTATTTT; CDR3aa: CASSLDGDASTDTQYF; abundance: NA; j_gene: TRBJ2-3; d_gene: NA; v_gene: TRBV6-4
CDR3nt: TGTGCCAGCAGCTTAGCCCCCACAGAGAACACTGAAGCTTTCTTT; CDR3aa: CASSLAPTENTEAFF; abundance: few; j_gene: TRBJ1-1; d_gene: NA; v_gene: TRBV7-6
CDR3nt: TGTGCCAGCAGCCCCGGCCAGGGCCACACTGAAGCTTTCTTT; CDR3aa: CASSPGQGHTEAFF; abundance: NA; j_gene: TRBJ1-1; d_gene: NA; v_gene: TRBV12-3/TRBV12-4
CDR3nt: TGTGCCATCAGGACAGTAAACACTGAAGCTTTCTTT; CDR3aa: CAIRTVNTEAFF; abundance: few; j_gene: TRBJ1-1; d_gene: NA; v_gene: TRBV10-3
CDR3nt: TGTGCCAGAAAACGGAGGCAGGGCTATGGCTACACCTTC; CDR3aa: CARKRRQGYGYTF; abundance: few; j_gene: TRBJ1-2; d_gene: NA; v_gene: TRBV6-4
CDR3nt: TGTGCCACCAGCAGAGATCTCCCGACAGGACGACAAGAGACCCAGTACTTC; CDR3aa: CATSRDLPTGRQETQYF; abundance: many; j_gene: TRBJ2-5; d_gene: NA; v_gene: TRBV15
CDR3nt: TGTGCCAGCAGTTTAAGAGACAGGGAGAATTCACCCCTCCACTTT; CDR3aa: CASSLRDRENSPLHF; abundance: few; j_gene: TRBJ1-6; d_gene: TRBD1; v_gene: TRBV12-3/TRBV12-4
CDR3nt: TGCAGTGCTAGACCTGGGGGGCCGGGAGATACGCAGTATTTT; CDR3aa: CSARPGGPGDTQYF; abundance: NA; j_gene: TRBJ2-3; d_gene: NA; v_gene: TRBV20-1
CDR3nt: TGTGCCAGCAGGGGACTAGAAGGGGCCCAGTACTTC; CDR3aa: CASRGLEGAQYF; abundance: NA; j_gene: TRBJ2-5; d_gene: TRBD2; v_gene: TRBV6-2/TRBV6-3
CDR3nt: TGCGCCAGCACTCTAGCAACTCACCCTTATGGAGATACGCAGTATTTT; CDR3aa: CASTLATHPYGDTQYF; abundance: few; j_gene: TRBJ2-3; d_gene: NA; v_gene: TRBV5-1